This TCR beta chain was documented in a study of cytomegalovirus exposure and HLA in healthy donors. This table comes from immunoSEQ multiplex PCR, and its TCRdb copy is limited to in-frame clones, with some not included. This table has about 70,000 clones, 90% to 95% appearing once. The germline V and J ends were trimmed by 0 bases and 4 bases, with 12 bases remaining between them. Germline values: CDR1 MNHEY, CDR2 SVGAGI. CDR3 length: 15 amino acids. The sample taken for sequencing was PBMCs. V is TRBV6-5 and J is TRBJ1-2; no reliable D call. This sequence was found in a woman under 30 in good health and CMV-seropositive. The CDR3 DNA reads TGTGCCAGCAGTTACTCTTCGTATGAGGTCTATGGCTACACCTTC. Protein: CASSYSSYEVYGYTF.